A selection of T cell receptor beta chains follows, all from one sample in a study of blood T cell repertoires in COVID-19. Libraries were prepared by immunoSEQ multiplex PCR; TCRdb keeps only in-frame clonotypes and omits some of them. The sample includes 95,000 to 110,000 clones, 80% to 85% of them seen just once. Sequencing was performed on peripheral blood. All receptors derive from a human donor in a cohort sampled during active COVID-19. Each CDR3 is given with its conserved first and last residue. D genes are given only for firm matches. Size values are once, few and many counts, or a class for expanded clones, and some rows have none.

v_call	clone_size	j_call	d_call	cdr3_nt	cdr3_aa
TRBV15	-	TRBJ2-5	TRBD2	TGTGCCACCAGCAGACCCCCGGGGGGTGGCCAAGAGACCCAGTACTTC	CATSRPPGGGQETQYF
TRBV30	-	TRBJ1-2	TRBD1	TGTGCCTGGTCAGGACAGGGGAGCTACACCTTC	CAWSGQGSYTF
TRBV10-3	-	TRBJ2-1	TRBD2	TGTGCCATCAGTCCTAGCGGGGACTCCTACAATGAGCAGTTCTTC	CAISPSGDSYNEQFF
TRBV7-2	-	TRBJ2-1	-	TGTGCCAGCAGCTTGAGCTCCTCCTACAATGAGCAGTTCTTC	CASSLSSSYNEQFF
TRBV7-3	-	TRBJ2-7	TRBD1	TGTGCCAGCAGCTTAGGACCGGACAGGGAGTACGAGCAGTACTTC	CASSLGPDREYEQYF
TRBV28	few	TRBJ1-1	TRBD1	TGTGCCAGCATCGCCGGGACAGGGGGGTTGGCTTTCTTT	CASIAGTGGLAFF
TRBV27	-	TRBJ1-2	TRBD1	TGTGCCAGCAGGGAGACAGGGGAGTATGGCTACACCTTC	CASRETGEYGYTF
TRBV19	-	TRBJ2-2	-	TGTGCCAGTAGTTCCCTGACGGGCACCGGGGAGCTGTTTTTT	CASSSLTGTGELFF
TRBV18	once	TRBJ1-2	-	TGTGCCAGCTCACCACCTACAGAGAGCTATGGCTACACCTTC	CASSPPTESYGYTF
TRBV18	-	TRBJ2-1	TRBD1	TGTGCCAGCTCACCACCCGCCGGGACAGGGGGCTACAATGAGCAGTTCTTC	CASSPPAGTGGYNEQFF
TRBV4-3	-	TRBJ2-2	TRBD1	TGCGCCAGCAGCCAAGACGGGACAGGGAGTTTTGCCGGGGAGCTGTTTTTT	CASSQDGTGSFAGELFF
TRBV7-3	-	TRBJ2-5	-	TGTGCCAGCAGCTCAGGGGTGGGAGAGACCCAGTACTTC	CASSSGVGETQYF
TRBV7-2	once	TRBJ2-3	-	TGTGCCAGCAGCTTTTTGACAGGACACACAGATACGCAGTATTTT	CASSFLTGHTDTQYF
TRBV19	-	TRBJ1-2	-	TGTGCCAGTAGTACCAGTAGCAATGGCTACACCTTC	CASSTSSNGYTF
TRBV28	once	TRBJ1-6	-	TGTGCCAGCAGCGGTTCCAGGGTAACCAATAATTCACCCCTCCACTTT	CASSGSRVTNNSPLHF
TRBV24-1	few	TRBJ2-7	-	TGTGCCACCAGTGAGTCCGCAGCCGGAGGGGACGAGCAGTACTTC	CATSESAAGGDEQYF
TRBV5-1	-	TRBJ2-1	-	TGCGCCAGCAGATTAGAGGCCAGCTCCTACAATGAGCAGTTCTTC	CASRLEASSYNEQFF
TRBV18	-	TRBJ2-1	-	TGTGCCAGCTCACCATTAACGGCGGCCAGCGGCAATGAGCAGTTCTTC	CASSPLTAASGNEQFF
TRBV4-3	-	TRBJ1-4	TRBD1	TGCGCCAGCAGCCAAGACCTTACAGGGGTTAATGAAAAACTGTTTTTT	CASSQDLTGVNEKLFF
TRBV9	-	TRBJ2-1	-	TGTGCCAGCAGCCCTACTAGTACTTACTACAATGAGCAGTTCTTC	CASSPTSTYYNEQFF
TRBV7-3	-	TRBJ2-5	TRBD1	TGTGCCAGCAGCCTCGACAGGGTAGAGACCCAGTACTTC	CASSLDRVETQYF
TRBV4-2	-	TRBJ1-2	-	TGTGCCAGCAGCCAAGACGTACAGATCTATGGCTACACCTTC	CASSQDVQIYGYTF
TRBV3-1/TRBV3-2	once	TRBJ2-1	TRBD2	TGTGCCAGCAGCCAGTCTAGCGGGAGTAATGAGCAGTTCTTC	CASSQSSGSNEQFF
TRBV30	few	TRBJ1-5	-	TGTGCCTGGAGTGTACGACAGACTCTTGGACAGCCCCAGCATTTT	CAWSVRQTLGQPQHF
TRBV10-1	-	TRBJ1-3	-	TGCGCCAGCAGTGCCGACTTACAGGAAACCTCTGGAAACACCATATATTTT	CASSADLQETSGNTIYF
TRBV6-2/TRBV6-3	-	TRBJ1-1	-	TGTGCCAGCAGTTCACGGAGGGGAGGGACTGAAGCTTTCTTT	CASSSRRGGTEAFF
TRBV10-3	once	TRBJ2-1	TRBD2	TGTGCCATCAGTGAATTTAGCGGGAGAACAAGCAATGAGCAGTTCTTC	CAISEFSGRTSNEQFF
TRBV11-2	-	TRBJ2-2	TRBD2	TGTGCCAGCAGCTTACCGCGGGAGGGCCGGATAACCGGGGAGCTGTTTTTT	CASSLPREGRITGELFF
TRBV27	-	TRBJ2-3	-	TGTGCCAGCAGTCCAGGACTACCGCTCACAGATACGCAGTATTTT	CASSPGLPLTDTQYF
TRBV7-2	-	TRBJ2-1	TRBD2	TGTGCCAGCAGCATTGAGCGGGAGGGTTACAATGAGCAGTTCTTC	CASSIEREGYNEQFF
TRBV3-1/TRBV3-2	-	TRBJ2-3	TRBD2	TGTGCCAGCAGCCGTAGCGGGAGCGATACGCAGTATTTT	CASSRSGSDTQYF
TRBV23-1	-	TRBJ2-2	TRBD1	TGCGCCAGCAGTCTGAACAGGGGTGCGAACACCGGGGAGCTGTTTTTT	CASSLNRGANTGELFF
TRBV15	-	TRBJ2-7	TRBD1	TGTGCCACCAGCAGGGACAGGGGCTACGAGCAGTACTTC	CATSRDRGYEQYF
TRBV7-2	-	TRBJ2-3	TRBD2	TGTGCCAGCAGCCAAGTAGCGGGAGTCTCAGATACGCAGTATTTT	CASSQVAGVSDTQYF
TRBV5-1	few	TRBJ1-3	TRBD1	TGCGCCAGCAGCCCGACAGGGGTTAACGGAAACACCATATATTTT	CASSPTGVNGNTIYF
TRBV19	-	TRBJ1-4	-	TGTGCCAGTAGTATCGGGAGAGCAACTAATGAAAAACTGTTTTTT	CASSIGRATNEKLFF
TRBV6-5	-	TRBJ1-5	-	TGTGCCAGCAGGGGGATGACAGCTAGCAATCAGCCCCAGCATTTT	CASRGMTASNQPQHF
TRBV4-3	-	TRBJ1-2	TRBD1	TGCGCCAGCAGCCAAGTTATTATCGGCGGACAGGGGCCTAACTATGGCTACACCTTC	CASSQVIIGGQGPNYGYTF
TRBV30	-	TRBJ1-2	TRBD1	TGTGCCTGGAGCCCCGGGACAGGGGGCCCCTATGGCTACACCTTC	CAWSPGTGGPYGYTF
TRBV24-1	-	TRBJ2-1	TRBD2	TGTGCCACCAGTGCTCCTAGCGGGAGGAACAATGAGCAGTTCTTC	CATSAPSGRNNEQFF
TRBV7-2	-	TRBJ2-3	-	TGTGCCAGCAGCGCGAGAGGGGGAGATACGCAGTATTTT	CASSARGGDTQYF
TRBV7-2	many	TRBJ2-5	-	TGTGCCAGCAGCCGCAAGGTATCGGGGGTCGAGACCCAGTACTTC	CASSRKVSGVETQYF
TRBV2	-	TRBJ2-6	-	TGTGCCAGTCTCTCTGGGGCCAACGTCCTGACTTTC	CASLSGANVLTF
TRBV6-2/TRBV6-3	few	TRBJ2-3	TRBD2	TGTGCCAGCAGTTTTTCGTCACTAGCGGAGACCACAGATACGCAGTATTTT	CASSFSSLAETTDTQYF
TRBV27	-	TRBJ2-7	TRBD2	TGTGCCAGCAGTTTAAGGGCCACTAGCGGCTCCTACGAGCAGTACTTC	CASSLRATSGSYEQYF
TRBV18	-	TRBJ2-3	-	TGTGCCAGCTCACCAAATGGGGGAGGTGCCACAGATACGCAGTATTTT	CASSPNGGGATDTQYF
TRBV18	-	TRBJ2-3	TRBD2	TGTGCCAGCTCACCAATCACCTCTAGCGGGAGGGCCTCAACAGATACGCAGTATTTT	CASSPITSSGRASTDTQYF
TRBV4-1	-	TRBJ2-3	TRBD2	TGCGCCAGCAGCCCCGGTCTAGCGGGAGGAGATACGCAGTATTTT	CASSPGLAGGDTQYF
TRBV6-2/TRBV6-3	-	TRBJ2-3	-	TGTGCCAGCAGTTATTCCTTTGGGCGGCGGGACCTCACAGATACGCAGTATTTT	CASSYSFGRRDLTDTQYF
TRBV6-5	-	TRBJ2-1	TRBD2	TGTGCCAGCAGTTTCACGGGGGGGGTGAGCAATGAGCAGTTCTTC	CASSFTGGVSNEQFF
TRBV7-9	-	TRBJ2-7	TRBD2	TGTGCCAGCAGCCCTAGCGGGGATGTATACGAGCAGTACTTC	CASSPSGDVYEQYF
TRBV13	-	TRBJ2-1	TRBD2	TGTGCCAGCAGCTTGGGGGTCGGGAGGTCGTCCTACAATGAGCAGTTCTTC	CASSLGVGRSSYNEQFF